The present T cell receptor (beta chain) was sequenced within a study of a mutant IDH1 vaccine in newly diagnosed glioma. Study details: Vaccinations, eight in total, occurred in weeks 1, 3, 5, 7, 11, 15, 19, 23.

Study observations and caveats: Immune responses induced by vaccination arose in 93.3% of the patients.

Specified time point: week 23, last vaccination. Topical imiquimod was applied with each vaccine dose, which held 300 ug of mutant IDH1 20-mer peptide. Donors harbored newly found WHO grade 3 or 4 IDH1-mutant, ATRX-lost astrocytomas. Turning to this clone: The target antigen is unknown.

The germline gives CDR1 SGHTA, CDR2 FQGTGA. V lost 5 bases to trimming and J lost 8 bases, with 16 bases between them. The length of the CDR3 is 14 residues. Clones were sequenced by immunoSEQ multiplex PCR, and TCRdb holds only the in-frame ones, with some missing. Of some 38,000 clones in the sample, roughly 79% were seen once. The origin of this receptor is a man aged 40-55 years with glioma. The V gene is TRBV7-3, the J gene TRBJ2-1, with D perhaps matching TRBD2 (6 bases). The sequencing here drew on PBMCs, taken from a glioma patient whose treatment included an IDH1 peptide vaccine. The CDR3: CASSPLGGAHEQFF. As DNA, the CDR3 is TGTGCCAGCAGCCCCCTAGGAGGGGCCCATGAGCAGTTCTTC.